The 5 T cell receptor beta chains below were found in one sample sequenced in a study of response to subunit inactivated influenza vaccine. TCRdb independently ran MiXCR on the RT-PCR reads; one entry per CDR3 protein. The sample records approximately 500,000 distinct CDR3 sequences, around 13% being singletons. The sample consisted of PBMCs from blood, taken 40 to 50 days after vaccination. The origin of the receptors is a man aged 50 to 60 who received an inactivated influenza vaccine.

The chain is built from TRBV20-1 and TRBJ1-6; D gene unclear. Germline CDR1 is DFQATT and CDR2 is SNEGSKA (reference sequence). The V end was cut by 6 bases, the J end by 6 bases, with 15 bases between. CDR3 size: 14 residues. CDR3 sequence: CSARREQVNSPLHF. In DNA form, the CDR3 reads TGCAGTGCCAGAAGGGAACAAGTTAATTCACCCCTCCACTTT.

This clonotype has just a few counts. J is TRBJ2-7 and V is TRBV15; TRBD1 aligns across 10 bases. The CDR3 extends over 16 amino acids. The J segment lost 3 bases and the V segment lost 0 bases, leaving 5 bases of the junction unmatched. The germline gives CDR1 LNHNV, CDR2 YYDKDF (reference sequence). For the CDR3, the DNA is TGTGCCACCAGCAGAGATCTTGGGGACAGGGGCTACGAGCAGTACTTC. This gives the protein CATSRDLGDRGYEQYF.

This clonotype was observed a few times. The genes are TRBV7-2 and TRBJ2-4, with 13 nucleotides matching TRBD2. This CDR3 spans 17 amino acids. V was pared by 3 bases and J by 5 bases, with 7 bases of the junction left unmatched. Germline CDR1 is SGHTA and CDR2 is FQGNSA. Here the CDR3 DNA reads TGTGCCAGCAGCTTGACTAGCGGGAGGAGTGTCGAAAACATTCAGTACTTC. As protein: CASSLTSGRSVENIQYF.

In this sample, this clonotype turned up many times. Here the CDR3 reads CASSLSGGANVLTF. The CDR3 DNA follows: TGTGCCAGCAGTTTAAGCGGGGGGGCCAACGTCCTGACTTTC. The chain recombines TRBV12-3 or TRBV12-4 with TRBJ2-6; weak D call: TRBD2 (6 bases). CDR3 length: 14 residues. The V end lost 2 bases, the J end lost 4 bases, and 6 bases lay between the germline ends.

The rearrangement joins TRBV15 to TRBJ2-1, with TRBD1 matching 8 bases. Looked up from germline, CDR1 is LNHNV and CDR2 is YYDKDF (reference sequence). After removal of 5 bases from V and 4 bases from J, the junction contained 10 bases not matched to a gene. The CDR3 loop spans 16 amino acids. In DNA form, the CDR3 reads TGTGCCACCAGCCCCCTCGGGACAGGAGGTTACAATGAGCAGTTCTTC. Translated: CATSPLGTGGYNEQFF.